This record looks at one TCR beta chain sequence and its context. What it recognizes is unknown. For the second PCR, which ran for 7 to 11 cycles, a sample-barcoded 5' primer and a J-beta primer mix were used. TCRdb used MiXCR to reprocess the 5' RACE reads, holding one entry per CDR3 protein. The sample consists of 650,000 to 800,000 distinct CDR3 sequences, about 50% of them appearing once. Germline-derived CDR1 and CDR2 are SEHNR and FQNEAQ (reference sequence). The CDR3 contains 16 residues. V was trimmed by 2 bases and J by 3 bases, leaving 16 bases between them. The record originates from a study of blood T cells in healthy people across ages. The study, taken as a whole, reports: Expanded clonotype shifts may have been confounded, as the donors had an unknown CMV status. Naive and antigen-experienced cells were not separated, limiting conclusive comparison. Strong correlation linked observed beta diversity and percent naive T cells.

The source of this sequence is a woman aged 80 or over in good health. This chain connects TRBV7-9 to TRBJ1-2; maybe TRBD1 (5 bases). Sequenced sample: blood. The CDR3 region has the DNA TGTGCCAGCAGCTTAAGGGACGGGGTCCGTGACTATGGCTACACCTTC. It yields the protein CASSLRDGVRDYGYTF.